One and the same sample provided the 6 T cell receptor beta chains below, sequenced in a study of CD8 T cells in ankylosing spondylitis. Each CDR3 protein is one row after TCRdb ran MiXCR on the 5' RACE reads. The sample has 150,000 or so distinct CDR3 sequences, approximately 10% seen once. Sequenced sample: blood, either unsorted or a sorted T cell fraction (not recorded which). The receptors stem from a male donor with ankylosing spondylitis or in good health (not recorded which).

This clonotype was picked up many times. The J gene is TRBJ2-1, the V gene TRBV5-1; a possible D gene is TRBD1 (8 bases). The CDR3 is 15 residues long. The germline V and J ends were trimmed by 2 bases and 5 bases, with 14 bases remaining between them. Germline V gene lookup returns CDR1 SGHRS and CDR2 YFSETQ. CDR3 residues: CASSLLQGGNNEQFF. The CDR3 DNA sequence: TGCGCCAGCAGCTTACTACAGGGGGGGAACAATGAGCAGTTCTTC.

The chain recombines TRBV7-2 with TRBJ1-4, with D possibly matching TRBD1 (6 bases). CDR3 length: 15 amino acids. Between the trimmed V and J ends, which lost 5 bases and 4 bases, there was a span of 14 bases. Per germline, CDR1 SGHTA and CDR2 FQGNSA. The CDR3 coding sequence is TGTGCCAGCAGCCAGACCGGGACATATAATGAAAAACTGTTTTTT. This sequence encodes CASSQTGTYNEKLFF.

The table lists this clonotype with a few counts. The V call is TRBV6-1, the J call TRBJ2-3, with TRBD2 as a possible D gene (6 bases). In germline, CDR1 is MNHNS, CDR2 SASEGT. This CDR3 is built from 15 residues. The V gene lost 3 bases and the J gene lost 0 bases, with 10 bases spanning the gap. CDR3 loop: CASSDGRGSTDTQYF. The CDR3 DNA sequence: TGTGCCAGCAGTGATGGCCGGGGGAGCACAGATACGCAGTATTTT.

This clonotype was counted many times. The chain recombines TRBV29-1 with TRBJ2-3; TRBD1 agrees at 11 bases. Germline V gene data show CDR1 as SQVTM and CDR2 as ANQGSEA. CDR3 length: 14 residues. V gave up 3 bases and J gave up 4 bases; unmatched junction bases: 3. The CDR3 bases are TGCAGCGTTGATGGGACAGGGGGTGCAGATACGCAGTATTTT. Its protein product is CSVDGTGGADTQYF.

This clonotype was seen repeatedly, ten times or more. This chain uses TRBV20-1 with TRBJ1-3; D ambiguous. Deletions cut 2 bases from V and 4 bases from J, with 15 bases between. CDR3 length: 15 amino acids. Per germline, CDR1 DFQATT and CDR2 SNEGSKA (reference sequence). The CDR3 here is CSARSWELTGNTIYF. The CDR3 DNA sequence: TGCAGTGCTAGAAGTTGGGAACTCACAGGAAACACCATATATTTT.

This clonotype occurred many times. The chain joins TRBV5-6 to TRBJ1-6; D may be TRBD1 (5 bases). V was trimmed by 1 base and J by 6 bases, leaving 14 bases between them. The germline gives CDR1 SGHDT, CDR2 YYEEEE. This CDR3 region has 16 residues. In DNA form, the CDR3 reads TGTGCCAGCAGCTTGCCAGTTCTCGGGGGTAATTCACCCCTCCACTTT. It translates to CASSLPVLGGNSPLHF.